This T cell receptor beta chain was obtained from a study of control samples from healthy donors and cancer patients. The CDR3 sequence is 13 residues long. Germline lookup yields CDR1 GTSNPN and CDR2 SVGIG (reference sequence). The data were produced by immunoSEQ multiplex PCR, yet TCRdb's version contains in-frame clones alone and is incomplete. The sample carries 150,000 to 200,000 clones, 88% recorded once. This receptor was identified in a man aged 18 to 29 in good health. Sequencing used blood. The V gene is TRBV30, the J gene TRBJ1-1, with 7 bases lining up with TRBD1. CDR3 protein: CARGGGSGTEAFF. The CDR3 DNA is TGTGCTCGTGGAGGGGGCAGCGGCACTGAAGCTTTCTTT.